These T cell receptor beta chains were read from a single sample in a study of cytomegalovirus exposure and HLA in healthy donors. Measured with immunoSEQ multiplex PCR; TCRdb has only the in-frame clones, and not every one. The repertoire includes around 150,000 clones, 80% to 85% of them detected once, and under 2% sits in the top ten. Sequenced: PBMCs. The receptors stem from a man aged 18 to 30 in good health and CMV-seronegative. Both conserved end residues are part of each CDR3. The order of the fields is V gene, J gene, clone size, D gene, CDR3 DNA, CDR3 protein. The D gene is left open where the match is weak. Some rows have no size entry. The others give once, few or many, or a class for an expanded clone.

>TRBV28|TRBJ2-7|once|.
TGTGCCAGCAGTTCGGAGCCAACGGGCGAGCAGTACTTC
CASSSEPTGEQYF
>TRBV30|TRBJ2-5|.|.
TGTGCCTGGAGTTTAGGGGGGGGTGGGCAAGAGACCCAGTACTTC
CAWSLGGGGQETQYF
>TRBV27|TRBJ2-5|few|TRBD2
TGTGCCAGCAGTTTGGGCGGGGGGTACCAAGAGACCCAGTACTTC
CASSLGGGYQETQYF
>TRBV18|TRBJ2-7|.|.
TGTGCCAGCTCACCAATGGGATGGGGGCAAGGATCCTACGAGCAGTACTTC
CASSPMGWGQGSYEQYF
>TRBV7-9|TRBJ2-7|.|TRBD1
TGTGCCAGCAGCCCTGATGGGGGGACAGGGCCTTCCTACGAGCAGTACTTC
CASSPDGGTGPSYEQYF
>TRBV2|TRBJ2-3|.|TRBD2
TGTGCCAGCGGGCTAGCGGGGGGGACAGATACGCAGTATTTT
CASGLAGGTDTQYF
>TRBV10-3|TRBJ2-7|.|.
TGTGCCACCCAGGGAGGACACGAGCAGTACTTC
CATQGGHEQYF
>TRBV7-7|TRBJ2-1|.|.
TGTGCTAGCAGCCCGGACAGTGCCCGCTACAATGAGCAGTTCTTC
CASSPDSARYNEQFF
>TRBV9|TRBJ2-3|.|TRBD1
TGTGCCAGCAGCGTGACAGGGGCCCTGGGAATCAGGTCCACAGATACGCAGTATTTT
CASSVTGALGIRSTDTQYF
>TRBV29-1|TRBJ2-3|.|.
TGCAGCGTTGGCGAGGCATCCACAGATACGCAGTATTTT
CSVGEASTDTQYF
>TRBV14|TRBJ2-7|.|.
TGTGCCAGCAGCCTCCGCATGGGCTCCTACGAGCAGTACTTC
CASSLRMGSYEQYF
>TRBV6-5|TRBJ1-5|.|.
TGTGCCAGCAGTTACGGCAGGGGTGGCGATCAGCCCCAGCATTTT
CASSYGRGGDQPQHF
>TRBV11-2|TRBJ2-7|few|TRBD1
TGTGCCAGCAGCCTCCGGGGACAGGGTTCGTGGCAGTACTTC
CASSLRGQGSWQYF
>TRBV6-4|TRBJ1-1|.|.
TGTGCCAGCAGGCCACTACTCGAGAACACTGAAGCTTTCTTT
CASRPLLENTEAFF
>TRBV5-1|TRBJ2-4|.|TRBD1
TGCGCCAGCAGCTCCGGACAGGGTGGAACCCGAATCCCTAACATTCAGTACTTC
CASSSGQGGTRIPNIQYF